The T cell receptor (beta chain) described here comes from a study of cytomegalovirus exposure and HLA in healthy donors. Study in general: From HLA-typed donors, an early data release held tens of millions of unique TCRs. Study-level findings and limits: Links to common viral pathogens appeared, in a later analysis, for several of the most significant clusters. A few of the chains that were CMV-associated were confirmed in vitro to be specific for CMV antigens.

PCR employed 60 Vbeta and 13 Jbeta primers. Generated by immunoSEQ multiplex PCR, the TCRdb table keeps only in-frame clones and is missing some. Among approximately 150,000 clones, roughly 70% were seen once, and the ten largest hold about 2%. Trimming took 5 bases from V and 4 from J; bases not matched to a gene: 5. Per germline, CDR1 MNHNY and CDR2 SVGAGI (reference sequence). This CDR3 region has 15 residues. As concerns this clone: What it recognizes is unknown.

This sequence was found in a woman between 40 and 50 years old in good health and CMV-seronegative. The chain employs TRBV6-6 and TRBJ1-5; 10 bases align to TRBD1. Specimen: PBMCs. The CDR3 nucleotides read TGTGCCAGCAGTCGACAGGGGGCGCGGAATCAGCCCCAGCATTTT. This codes for CASSRQGARNQPQHF.